Shown below are 11 T cell receptor beta chains from a single sample sequenced in a study of T cell clonality in common variable immunodeficiency. Generated by immunoSEQ multiplex PCR, the TCRdb table keeps only in-frame clones and is missing some. The repertoire shows 52,000 or so clones, none seen only once; the top ten take around 0.82%. The sample was peripheral blood mononuclear cells. These receptors all stem from a person aged 18 to 70 in good health.

This clone was seen at least ten times. The CDR3 bases that were read are TGTGCCAGCAGTTCTCTTATCTATGGC. Residues: CASSSLIYG. The whole CDR3 sequence is CASSSLIYGYTF. This chain joins TRBV28 and TRBJ1-2, with D hard to call. The CDR3 end lies 3 residues beyond the end of the read and is filled in from the germline J gene. The CDR3 covers 12 residues. The V end lost 4 bases, the J end lost 4 bases, and 7 bases lay between the germline ends. Germline CDR1 MDHEN, CDR2 SYDVKM.

With respect to this clone: The CDR3 end lies 3 residues beyond the end of the read and is filled in from the germline J gene. The chain has TRBV30 and TRBJ1-2; TRBD1 agrees at 10 bases. The germline V gene has CDR1 GTSNPN and CDR2 SVGIG (reference sequence). The CDR3 consists of 13 residues. The covered CDR3 bases are TGTGCCTGTCGACAGGGGGCTCCGGATACC. Translation gives CACRQGAPDT. The full CDR3 protein is CACRQGAPDTYTF.

This clone appeared a few times. The CDR3 end falls 3 residues outside the read, so it is completed with the germline J gene. The same CDR3 can be traced to other DNA sequences in this sample. This chain connects TRBV18 to TRBJ2-5, with D maybe TRBD1 (5 bases). Germline V gene sequence: CDR1 KGHSH, CDR2 LQKENI. This CDR3 region has 15 residues. Deletions cut 6 bases from V and 1 base from J, with 15 bases between. Incomplete CDR3 DNA: TGTGCCAGCTCCCCCCCCTGGGGCAGCCAAGAGACC. Translating gives CASSPPWGSQET. The full CDR3 protein is CASSPPWGSQETQYF.

This clone has more than one count but fewer than ten. The covered CDR3 bases are TGTGCCAGCAGCTTGTGGGACAGGGACGGGCAGCCC. This translates into CASSLWDRDGQP. The entire CDR3 sequence reads CASSLWDRDGQPQHF. The rearrangement uses TRBV5-6 and TRBJ1-5; 9 positions agree with TRBD1. Sequencing ends 3 residues short of the CDR3 end; the germline J gene provides the rest. V trimming: 1 base; J trimming: 7 bases; junction bases outside the gene matches: 6. Germline CDR1 reads SGHDT; CDR2 reads YYEEEE. This CDR3 is 15 amino acids long.

This clone appeared many times. The CDR3 end falls 3 residues outside the read, so it is completed with the germline J gene. The chain is built from TRBV28 and TRBJ1-1; tentatively, D is TRBD1 (5 bases). V lost 3 bases, J lost 4 bases, and 6 bases lay in between. Germline V gives CDR1 MDHEN, CDR2 SYDVKM. CDR3 length equals 12 residues. The covered CDR3 bases are TGTGCCAGCAGTTTGACAGCCACTGAA. Translated, it gives CASSLTATE. The complete CDR3 reads CASSLTATEAFF.

At least ten counts were recorded for this clone. The read comes to an end 3 residues before the CDR3 does, leaving the germline J gene to fill in the end. Other DNA sequences in the sample encode the same CDR3. This rearrangement joins TRBV19 to TRBJ1-3; 9 bases align to TRBD1. Losses at the gene ends were 6 bases for V and 7 bases for J; bases not matched to a gene: 7. Germline lookup yields CDR1 LNHDA and CDR2 SQIVND (reference sequence). This CDR3 has 14 residues. CDR3 DNA, as far as it was read: TGTGCCAGTAGCCGGACAGGGGAAGTCAACACC. This codes for CASSRTGEVNT. The complete CDR3 protein is CASSRTGEVNTIYF.

This clone has at least ten counts. The read falls 3 residues short of the CDR3 end, and the missing part is taken from the germline J gene. The chain has TRBV5-1 and TRBJ1-5; 8 bases are shared with TRBD1. This CDR3 has 16 amino acids. The ends lost 1 base at V and 0 bases at J; junction bases unmatched: 3. Germline V gene sequence: CDR1 SGHRS, CDR2 YFSETQ. CDR3 bases read: TGCGCCAGCAGCTTGAATGGACAGGGTAGCAATCAGCCC. Its translation is CASSLNGQGSNQP. The whole CDR3 reads CASSLNGQGSNQPQHF.

This clone came up many times. The read terminates 3 residues ahead of where the CDR3 ends, so the germline J gene completes it. V and J are TRBV28 and TRBJ2-7; 8 positions agree with TRBD2. The V gene's germline CDR1 is MDHEN and CDR2 SYDVKM. This CDR3 spans 15 amino acids. The J segment lost 3 bases and the V segment lost 0 bases, leaving 4 bases of the junction unmatched. CDR3 sequence: CASSLWRGRNYEQYF. CDR3 bases read: TGTGCCAGCAGTTTATGGCGCGGGAGGAACTACGAG.

This clone occurred many times. The read ends 3 residues before the CDR3 terminus; that terminus is restored from the germline J gene. The rearrangement joins TRBV7-9 to TRBJ1-2, with 8 positions matching TRBD1. CDR1 and CDR2 from the germline V gene are SEHNR and FQNEAQ (reference sequence). The CDR3 length is 12 residues. The CDR3 bases that were read are TGTGCCAGCAGCACGACAGGGGTGGGC. This codes for CASSTTGVG. In full, the CDR3 is CASSTTGVGYTF.

The sample holds many counts of this clone. CDR3 DNA (partial): TGCAGTCCCGGGGGGAGCTCCTACAATGAG. Translated, it gives CSPGGSSYNE. The complete CDR3 reads CSPGGSSYNEQFF. V is TRBV20-1 and J is TRBJ2-1; 7 bases match TRBD2. Coverage ceases 3 residues before the CDR3 finishes, and the germline J gene fills in the end. V was clipped by 8 bases and J by 0 bases; unmatched bases: 4. Germline CDR1 reads DFQATT; CDR2 reads SNEGSKA (reference sequence). CDR3 length equals 13 residues.

In the case of this clone: The CDR3 end lies 3 residues beyond the end of the read and is filled in from the germline J gene. This sequence joins TRBV19 and TRBJ2-1, with TRBD2 matching over 8 bases. The V gene end was trimmed by 11 bases and the J gene end by 6 bases; junction bases not matched to a gene: 12. Germline values: CDR1 LNHDA, CDR2 SQIVND (reference sequence). The CDR3 contains 14 residues. The covered CDR3 bases are TGTGCCCCCCAATCGGGGGGGGCCGCCAATGAG. Protein sequence: CAPQSGGAANE. The full CDR3 sequence reads CAPQSGGAANEQFF. Full variable domain (remainder filled in from reference TRBV19 and TRBJ2-1): DGGITQSPKYLFRKEGQNVTLSCEQNLNHDAMYWYRQDPGQGLRLIYYSQIVNDFQKGDIAEGYSVSREKKESFPLTVTSAQKNPTAFYLCAPQSGGAANEQFFGPGTRLTVL.